This T cell receptor (beta chain) was captured in a study of beta chain features in type 1 diabetes. The study's findings and limits: Type 1 diabetes patients had moderately but significantly shorter TCRB CDR3s in all four CD4+ subsets.

Germline-derived CDR1 and CDR2 are KGHSH and LQKENI. The CDR3 is 15 residues long. With V trimmed by 6 bases and J by 2 bases, 6 bases remained unmatched. The sequenced template was cDNA made from the entire isolated RNA. Assay: immunoSEQ multiplex PCR; the TCRdb copy retains only in-frame clones and omits some. The sample records more than 300,000 clones, around 10% being singletons. Central memory, naive, regulatory and stem cell-like memory CD4+ cells were sorted by CD45RO/CCR7/CD25/CD127/CD95/CD27. This clone turned up a few times. Its cognate antigen is unknown. The source is a young man with type 1 diabetes. The chain joins TRBV18 to TRBJ2-1, with 8 bases aligning to TRBD1. The sample taken for sequencing was central memory CD4+ T cells from blood. CDR3 sequence: CASSPDRVTYNEQFF. The CDR3 DNA reads TGTGCCAGCTCCCCGGACAGGGTCACCTACAATGAGCAGTTCTTC.